The 20 T cell receptor beta chains presented below share a single source sample, sequenced in a study of OX40 agonist ivuxolimab in advanced cancers. Assay used: immunoSEQ multiplex PCR; TCRdb lists only in-frame clones, some missing. The profile shows 100,000 or so clones, 92% of them singletons. The source was CD4+ or CD8+ T cells sorted from blood, collected in a trial of the OX40 agonist ivuxolimab. The receptors were gathered from an adult with an advanced solid tumor such as melanoma, head and neck, liver or kidney cancer.

This clone has a single count. The rearrangement links TRBV19 to TRBJ1-4; D is possibly TRBD1 (5 bases). CDR3 length: 16 residues. CDR1 and CDR2 from the germline V gene are LNHDA and SQIVND (reference sequence). V lost 3 bases to trimming and J lost 0 bases, with 11 bases between them. In nucleotides, the CDR3 is TGTGCCAGTAGTATCGGGATGGGGGCAACTAATGAAAAACTGTTTTTT. Translation gives CASSIGMGATNEKLFF. The complete variable domain, with remaining parts taken from reference TRBV19 and TRBJ1-4, reads DGGITQSPKYLFRKEGQNVTLSCEQNLNHDAMYWYRQDPGQGLRLIYYSQIVNDFQKGDIAEGYSVSREKKESFPLTVTSAQKNPTAFYLCASSIGMGATNEKLFFGSGTQLSVL.

The chain is built from TRBV12-2 and TRBJ2-1; the D call of TRBD2 is as the table states it, not checked on the DNA. TRBV12-2 is designated a pseudogene. This CDR3 comprises 17 residues. Here the CDR3 reads CASRAGELAGGRNEQFF. Written as DNA, the CDR3 is TGTGCAAGTCGCGCCGGCGAACTAGCGGGAGGGAGGAATGAGCAGTTCTTC.

The chain has TRBV19 and TRBJ1-2; 9 bases are a match to TRBD1. This CDR3 region has 14 residues. With V trimmed by 7 bases and J by 9 bases, 12 bases remained unmatched. The V gene's germline CDR1 is LNHDA and CDR2 SQIVND (reference sequence). The CDR3 DNA follows: TGTGCCAGTAAGCCGGGACAGGGAACGGGGAGCTACACCTTC. Its protein is CASKPGQGTGSYTF.

CDR3 sequence reads: CASDTISGRAKNIQYF. In DNA form, the CDR3 reads TGTGCCAGCGACACAATTAGCGGGAGAGCCAAAAACATTCAGTACTTC. The rearrangement joins TRBV5-8 to TRBJ2-4; TRBD2 matches 9 bases. This CDR3 region has 16 residues. Trimming took 7 bases from V and 0 from J; bases not matched to a gene: 8. From germline, CDR1 is SGHTS and CDR2 YDEGEE. Supplemented by reference TRBV5-8 and TRBJ2-4, the full variable domain reads EAGVTQSPTHLIKTRGQQATLRCSPISGHTSVYWYQQALGLGLQFLLWYDEGEERNRGNFPPRFSGRQFPNYSSELNVNALELEDSALYLCASDTISGRAKNIQYFGAGTRLSVL.

The chain has TRBV4-1 and TRBJ2-3; either TRBD1 or TRBD2 may fit D (5 bases each). The germline gives CDR1 MGHRA, CDR2 YSYEKL. The CDR3 is 16 residues long. Between the trimmed V and J ends, which lost 1 base and 0 bases, there was a span of 11 bases. The DNA of the CDR3 is TGCGCCAGCAGCCAAGGGGGGACGGTGAGCACAGATACGCAGTATTTT. It translates to CASSQGGTVSTDTQYF.

This chain joins TRBV6-1 and TRBJ1-4; TRBD1 matches 8 bases. This CDR3 contains 16 residues. V shed 3 bases and J 8 bases; nucleotides not matched to a gene: 11. Germline CDR1 is MNHNS and CDR2 is SASEGT. The CDR3 DNA reads TGTGCCAGCAGTGATGGGGGGCAGGGGGCACGGGAAAAACTGTTTTTT. Translating it yields CASSDGGQGAREKLFF.

There are a few counts of this clone. The J gene is TRBJ1-2, the V gene TRBV6-5; 8 nucleotides align to TRBD1. Germline V gives CDR1 MNHEY, CDR2 SVGAGI. The ends lost 3 bases at V and 8 bases at J; junction bases unmatched: 5. The CDR3 sequence is 13 residues long. CDR3 nucleotide sequence: TGTGCCAGCAGTTATCCAGGGGGCGGAGGCTACACCTTC. Its protein product is CASSYPGGGGYTF.

The V call is TRBV19, the J call TRBJ2-3; 8 positions agree with TRBD2. The length of the CDR3 is 10 residues. Germline-derived CDR1 and CDR2 are LNHDA and SQIVND (reference sequence). CDR3 sequence reads: CASGIGTQYF. The CDR3 nucleotides are TGTGCTAGCGGGATCGGTACGCAGTATTTT. The full variable domain, in which reference TRBV19 and TRBJ2-3 provide the parts outside the CDR3, is DGGITQSPKYLFRKEGQNVTLSCEQNLNHDAMYWYRQDPGQGLRLIYYSQIVNDFQKGDIAEGYSVSREKKESFPLTVTSAQKNPTAFYLCASGIGTQYFGPGTRLTVL.

This clone was seen only once. The chain joins TRBV27 to TRBJ2-3, with a possible D match to TRBD1 (5 bases). CDR1 and CDR2 (germline): MNHEY, SMNVEV (reference sequence). V lost 6 bases and J 6 bases, leaving 16 bases between the germline ends. The CDR3 spans 14 residues. Here the CDR3 DNA reads TGTGCCAGCAGCCCACGTGTAGGGGCTGATACGCAGTATTTT. It codes for CASSPRVGADTQYF.

This rearrangement joins TRBV7-3 to TRBJ2-1, with 10 bases matching TRBD2. This CDR3 region has 15 residues. The germline V gene has CDR1 SGHTA and CDR2 FQGTGA. V lost 0 bases to trimming and J lost 9 bases; unmatched junction nucleotides: 5. The chain's CDR3 is CASSLTGGTSAEQFF. The CDR3 DNA reads TGTGCCAGCAGCTTAACGGGTGGGACTAGCGCTGAGCAGTTCTTC. The complete variable domain, with remaining parts taken from reference TRBV7-3 and TRBJ2-1, reads GAGVSQTPSNKVTEKGKYVELRCDPISGHTALYWYRQSLGQGPEFLIYFQGTGAADDSGLPNDRFFAVRPEGSVSTLKIQRTERGDSAVYLCASSLTGGTSAEQFFGPGTRLTVL.

The V gene is TRBV5-1, the J gene TRBJ2-7; a possible D gene is TRBD1 (6 bases). Trimming shortened V by 4 bases and J by 4 bases, and 21 bases separated the two germline ends. CDR3 length: 16 residues. Germline CDR1 and CDR2: SGHRS and YFSETQ. The CDR3 region is CASSRSQGHALYEQYF. Here the CDR3 DNA reads TGCGCCAGCAGCCGCTCTCAGGGACACGCACTTTACGAGCAGTACTTC.

This chain connects TRBV11-2 to TRBJ2-5; D is uncertain. Germline values: CDR1 SGHAT, CDR2 FQNNGV. V was shortened by 1 base and J by 2 bases, with 8 bases between the two germline ends. CDR3 length equals 14 residues. In DNA form, the CDR3 reads TGTGCCAGCAGCTTAGGGCAGGCTCAAGAGACCCAGTACTTC. Its translation is CASSLGQAQETQYF.

This sequence joins TRBV5-1 and TRBJ2-1; D perhaps matches TRBD1 (5 bases). The germline CDR1 and CDR2 sequences are SGHRS and YFSETQ. The CDR3 covers 17 residues. Trimming took off 0 bases at V and 0 bases at J, with 13 bases between the two ends. DNA for the CDR3: TGCGCCAGCAGCTTGGCCCCAGGGATGAGCTCCTACAATGAGCAGTTCTTC. It translates to CASSLAPGMSSYNEQFF.

CDR3 residues: CASSLGDSIYGYTF. Written as DNA, the CDR3 is TGTGCCAGCAGCTTGGGGGACAGCATCTATGGCTACACCTTC. The J gene is TRBJ1-2, the V gene TRBV7-9; 7 bases map to TRBD1. Germline CDR1 reads SEHNR; CDR2 reads FQNEAQ (reference sequence). CDR3 length equals 14 residues. V trimming: 3 bases; J trimming: 4 bases; junction bases outside the gene matches: 5. The full variable domain, rest sourced from reference TRBV7-9 and TRBJ1-2, is DTGVSQNPRHKITKRGQNVTFRCDPISEHNRLYWYRQTLGQGPEFLTYFQNEAQLEKSRLLSDRFSAERPKGSFSTLEIQRTEQGDSAMYLCASSLGDSIYGYTFGSGTRLTVV.

The chain combines TRBV7-8 with TRBJ2-7, with a possible D match to TRBD2 (5 bases). V gave up 1 base and J gave up 5 bases, with 9 bases separating them. The CDR3 is 13 amino acids. CDR1 is SGHVS, CDR2 FQNEAQ, per germline. The CDR3 bases are TGTGCCAGCAGCTTAGTGAGGGTCCACGAGCAGTACTTC. This translates into CASSLVRVHEQYF.

V gene TRBV28 combines with J gene TRBJ1-4, with a tentative D call TRBD1 (5 bases). Per the germline V gene, CDR1 is MDHEN and CDR2 is SYDVKM. This CDR3 spans 17 amino acids. The ends were cut back, 1 base at V and 8 bases at J, with 20 bases in the middle. The CDR3 nucleotides read TGTGCCAGCAGTTTATTCGGGGCCGGGACCTCTGTCGAAAAACTGTTTTTT. Protein: CASSLFGAGTSVEKLFF. Combining the CDR3 with reference TRBV28 and TRBJ1-4 gives the whole variable domain DVKVTQSSRYLVKRTGEKVFLECVQDMDHENMFWYRQDPGLGLRLIYFSYDVKMKEKGDIPEGYSVSREKKERFSLILESASTNQTSMYLCASSLFGAGTSVEKLFFGSGTQLSVL.

This clone appeared once. The chain couples TRBV7-9 to TRBJ1-1; no reliable D call. Looked up from germline, CDR1 is SEHNR and CDR2 is FQNEAQ (reference sequence). The CDR3 extends over 11 amino acids. The V end was cut by 5 bases, the J end by 7 bases, with 8 bases between. This chain's CDR3 is CASSPASEAFF. The CDR3, as DNA: TGTGCCAGCAGCCCTGCAAGTGAAGCTTTCTTT.

The CDR3, as DNA: TGTGCCAGCAGCCCCGGGACAGCTAATGAAAAACTGTTTTTT. Encoded protein: CASSPGTANEKLFF. This chain connects TRBV4-2 to TRBJ1-4; 7 bases align to TRBD1. The CDR3 has 14 amino acids. V trimming: 4 bases; J trimming: 3 bases; junction bases outside the gene matches: 2. Germline lookup yields CDR1 LGHNA and CDR2 YNFKEQ.

This chain joins TRBV6-6 and TRBJ2-7; no definite D call. The V and J ends lost 2 bases and 0 bases respectively, with 8 bases between them. Germline loops: CDR1 MNHNY, CDR2 SVGAGI (reference sequence). The CDR3 runs to 14 residues. The CDR3 nucleotides are TGTGCCAGCAGTTACCGACGGCCCTCCTACGAGCAGTACTTC. This gives the protein CASSYRRPSYEQYF.

This clone was observed a single time. The chain uses TRBV9 and TRBJ2-3; tentatively, D is TRBD1 (5 bases). The CDR3 covers 15 residues. CDR1 and CDR2 from the germline V gene are SGDLS and YYNGEE. Trimming removed 4 bases from V and 0 bases from J, with 12 bases in between. The CDR3 bases are TGTGCCAGCAGCAAAACAGGTACTAGCACAGATACGCAGTATTTT. Amino acid sequence: CASSKTGTSTDTQYF.